What follows are 20 T cell receptor beta chains derived from one specimen sequenced in a study of T-cell reconstitution after alpha-beta-depleted transplantation in children. Unique molecular identifiers were used in preparing the TCRbeta library. Each CDR3 protein is one row after TCRdb ran MiXCR on the PCR reads. The sample records some 830,000 distinct CDR3 sequences, around 17% being singletons. The specimen comprised PBMCs, mostly from graft donor cells, sampled 360 days after TCRalphabeta/CD19-depleted stem cell transplant. These receptors were taken from a male patient younger than 18 who had a stem cell transplant for acute lymphoblastic leukemia, so the T cells may come from the graft donor.

This clonotype was seen only a few times. V is TRBV12-3 or TRBV12-4 and J is TRBJ2-1, with TRBD1 matching 11 bases. The CDR3 spans 14 residues. Trimming removed 6 bases from V and 6 bases from J; junction bases left unmatched: 4. This chain's CDR3 is CASRGQGEGNEQFF. In nucleotides, the CDR3 is TGTGCCAGCAGGGGACAGGGGGAGGGCAATGAGCAGTTCTTC.

This clonotype was seen only a few times. The chain combines TRBV5-1 with TRBJ1-2; 7 positions match TRBD1. Germline trimming cut 2 bases from V and 6 bases from J; bases unmatched to any gene: 10. Germline values: CDR1 SGHRS, CDR2 YFSETQ. The length of the CDR3 is 15 residues. The CDR3 DNA reads as TGCGCCAGCAGCTTCCGACAGGGACCTCTTGATGGCTACACCTTC. It specifies CASSFRQGPLDGYTF.

The CDR3 is CASRATATSGTYNEQFF. For the CDR3, the DNA is TGTGCCAGCAGGGCCACGGCGACTAGCGGGACTTACAATGAGCAGTTCTTC. J is TRBJ2-1 and V is TRBV7-9; 11 positions agree with TRBD2. J gave up 4 bases and V 6 bases, and 11 bases lay outside the gene matches. Germline V gene sequence: CDR1 SEHNR, CDR2 FQNEAQ (reference sequence). The CDR3 has 17 residues.

The chain carries TRBV18 and TRBJ2-3; D call uncertain. Germline V gene sequence: CDR1 KGHSH, CDR2 LQKENI. CDR3 size: 13 residues. The V end lost 6 bases, the J end lost 1 base, and 8 bases lay between the germline ends. The CDR3 sequence is CASSKVGTDTQYF. CDR3 bases: TGTGCCAGCTCCAAAGTTGGCACAGATACGCAGTATTTT.

This clonotype was detected ten times or more. The chain carries TRBV5-1 and TRBJ2-7; D not certain. The CDR3 sequence is 14 residues long. Trimming took off 0 bases at V and 0 bases at J, with 7 bases between the two ends. Germline CDR1 reads SGHRS; CDR2 reads YFSETQ. CDR3 DNA sequence: TGCGCCAGCAGCTTGGAGGGTTTCTCCTACGAGCAGTACTTC. Its translation: CASSLEGFSYEQYF.

Ten or more counts support this clonotype. The chain carries TRBV12-3 or TRBV12-4 and TRBJ1-4; D uncertain. CDR3 length equals 14 residues. V was cut by 7 bases and J by 6 bases, with 15 bases left in between. The CDR3 nucleotides are TGTGCCAGCACCGTGGCAGGAGCTGATGAAAAACTGTTTTTT. It encodes CASTVAGADEKLFF.

The rearrangement joins TRBV29-1 to TRBJ2-6, with TRBD1 matching over 7 bases. V was clipped by 7 bases and J by 2 bases; unmatched bases: 2. In germline, CDR1 is SQVTM, CDR2 ANQGSEA. The CDR3 sequence is 13 residues long. The CDR3 bases are TGCAGCGCCGACAGGGCTGGGGCCAACGTCCTGACTTTC. This gives the protein CSADRAGANVLTF.

In this sample, this clonotype turned up a few times. The V call is TRBV10-3, the J call TRBJ2-5, with D possibly TRBD2 on 5 matching bases. The CDR3 sequence is 15 residues long. Between the trimmed V and J ends, which lost 0 bases and 1 base, there was a span of 9 bases. Germline CDR1 and CDR2: ENHRY and SYGVKD. The CDR3 bases are TGTGCCATCAGTGAGTCGTTCAGCGGCCAAGAGACCCAGTACTTC. This gives the protein CAISESFSGQETQYF.

The chain uses TRBV6-2 or TRBV6-3 and TRBJ2-1, with D hard to call. Deletions cut 6 bases from V and 2 bases from J, with 11 bases between. The CDR3 is 14 residues long. Per germline, CDR1 MNHEY and CDR2 SVGEGT. CDR3 bases: TGTGCCAGCAGCCCCTTGAGTGCCTACAATGAGCAGTTCTTC. Its protein is CASSPLSAYNEQFF.

This clonotype was observed a few times. The rearrangement uses TRBV4-1 and TRBJ1-4; D call uncertain. In germline, CDR1 is MGHRA, CDR2 YSYEKL. This CDR3 has 14 residues. V lost 2 bases and J lost 4, with 8 bases in between. CDR3 nucleotide sequence: TGCGCCAGCAGCCAAAACACCGTTAATGAAAAACTGTTTTTT. Residues: CASSQNTVNEKLFF.

The chain combines TRBV27 with TRBJ2-3; D perhaps matches TRBD2 (5 bases). Germline-derived CDR1 and CDR2 are MNHEY and SMNVEV (reference sequence). The CDR3 is made up of 14 amino acids. Trimming removed 2 bases at V and 4 bases at J, with 10 bases between. The CDR3 spells CASSLVLASDTQYF. In DNA form, the CDR3 reads TGTGCCAGCAGTTTAGTGCTAGCTTCAGATACGCAGTATTTT.

This chain connects TRBV19 to TRBJ1-4, with D maybe TRBD1 (6 bases). This CDR3 is 15 amino acids long. Germline values: CDR1 LNHDA, CDR2 SQIVND (reference sequence). V lost 3 bases and J lost 5, with 13 bases in between. CDR3 sequence reads: CASSMPGAPNEKLFF. The CDR3 coding sequence is TGTGCCAGTAGTATGCCGGGGGCCCCAAATGAAAAACTGTTTTTT.

In DNA, the CDR3 is TGTGCCAGCAGCTTTATGACGGCCTACATCTCCTACGAGCAGTACTTC. As protein: CASSFMTAYISYEQYF. The rearrangement uses TRBV7-8 and TRBJ2-7; the D is unclear. Trimming removed 3 bases from V and 0 bases from J, with 15 bases in between. Germline V gene lookup returns CDR1 SGHVS and CDR2 FQNEAQ. This CDR3 is built from 16 residues.

Only a few counts were recorded for this clonotype. The chain uses TRBV5-1 and TRBJ2-6; the D gene is possibly TRBD1 (5 bases). CDR1 SGHRS and CDR2 YFSETQ come from the germline V gene. The V end lost 2 bases, the J end lost 0 bases, and 12 bases lay between the germline ends. The CDR3 sequence is 17 residues long. As DNA, the CDR3 is TGCGCCAGCAGCTTTAGGGGTCCCTACTCTGGGGCCAACGTCCTGACTTTC. This translates into CASSFRGPYSGANVLTF.

This clonotype was observed a few times. The V and J genes are TRBV10-3 and TRBJ2-1; no firm D call. CDR1 and CDR2 (germline): ENHRY, SYGVKD. Between the trimmed V and J ends, which lost 2 bases and 9 bases, there was a span of 5 bases. This CDR3 region has 11 residues. This CDR3 is CAISEGVEQFF. DNA for the CDR3: TGTGCCATCAGTGAGGGGGTTGAGCAGTTCTTC.

This clonotype was recorded at least ten times. This chain links TRBV10-3 with TRBJ2-1, with D uncertain. CDR3 length: 12 amino acids. The V gene's germline CDR1 is ENHRY and CDR2 SYGVKD. Trimming took off 2 bases at V and 6 bases at J, with 5 bases between the two ends. The CDR3 region has the DNA TGTGCCATCAGTGAGAGTCCCAATGAGCAGTTCTTC. It translates to CAISESPNEQFF.

The chain couples TRBV19 to TRBJ2-1; 7 positions match TRBD2. After removal of 3 bases from V and 3 bases from J, the junction contained 5 bases not matched to a gene. The germline V gene has CDR1 LNHDA and CDR2 SQIVND (reference sequence). This CDR3 is 15 amino acids long. The CDR3 sequence is CASSIGVAGYNEQFF. The DNA of the CDR3 is TGTGCCAGTAGTATCGGGGTAGCGGGCTACAATGAGCAGTTCTTC.

The chain is built from TRBV25-1 and TRBJ1-1, with D unresolved. CDR1 and CDR2 from the germline V gene are MGHDK and SYGVNS. Trimming stripped 0 bases from V and 1 base from J, with 3 bases between. The CDR3 is 13 amino acids. This chain's CDR3 is CASSEYRNTEAFF. The CDR3 nucleotides read TGTGCCAGCAGTGAATACAGGAACACTGAAGCTTTCTTT.

This clonotype was detected only a few times. J is TRBJ2-7 and V is TRBV24-1; TRBD1 aligns across 7 bases. The germline CDR1 and CDR2 sequences are KGHDR and SFDVKD. This CDR3 is built from 16 residues. Trimming removed 8 bases from V and 0 bases from J; junction bases left unmatched: 12. The CDR3 reads CATTDREKGLSYEQYF. The CDR3 DNA reads TGTGCCACCACAGACAGGGAAAAAGGGCTCTCCTACGAGCAGTACTTC.

The chain joins TRBV2 to TRBJ2-7; the D call may be TRBD1 or TRBD2 (7 bases each). The germline CDR1 and CDR2 sequences are SNHLY and FYNNEI. The V gene lost 7 bases and the J gene lost 1 base, with 14 bases spanning the gap. The CDR3 consists of 14 residues. This CDR3 reads CASTSQGGSYEQYF. For the CDR3, the DNA is TGTGCCAGCACTTCCCAGGGGGGGTCCTACGAGCAGTACTTC.